Listed below are T cell receptor beta chains from one sample, sequenced in a study of blood T cell repertoires in COVID-19. TCRdb's table, derived via immunoSEQ multiplex PCR, lists solely in-frame clones and lacks some. The profile shows about 240,000 clones, roughly 80% of them singletons. The sequencing sample was made of peripheral blood. The source is a woman of 80 years or more with acute or convalescent COVID-19. Each CDR3 is given with its conserved first and last residue. The order of the fields is J gene, V gene, clone size, D gene, CDR3 protein, CDR3 DNA. D genes are given only for firm matches. Expanded clones are given a class, and other clones once, few, many or no size at all.

J gene: TRBJ2-1; V gene: TRBV4-1; clone size: NA; D gene: NA; CDR3 protein: CASSQGRLRDNEQFF; CDR3 DNA: TGCGCCAGCAGCCAAGGCCGTCTCCGGGACAATGAGCAGTTCTTC
J gene: TRBJ2-2; V gene: TRBV11-2; clone size: NA; D gene: TRBD1; CDR3 protein: CASSPGGSLVGELFF; CDR3 DNA: TGTGCCAGCAGCCCAGGGGGATCATTGGTGGGGGAGCTGTTTTTT
J gene: TRBJ2-5; V gene: TRBV28; clone size: once; D gene: TRBD2; CDR3 protein: CASRDSGAKETQYF; CDR3 DNA: TGTGCCAGCAGGGATAGCGGGGCCAAGGAGACCCAGTACTTC
J gene: TRBJ1-1; V gene: TRBV3-1/TRBV3-2; clone size: NA; D gene: TRBD1; CDR3 protein: CASTPGTGYTEAFF; CDR3 DNA: TGTGCCAGCACCCCCGGGACAGGGTACACTGAAGCTTTCTTT
J gene: TRBJ2-3; V gene: TRBV19; clone size: NA; D gene: TRBD2; CDR3 protein: CASSTTSGGGGDTQYF; CDR3 DNA: TGTGCCAGTAGTACGACTAGCGGGGGGGGAGGAGATACGCAGTATTTT
J gene: TRBJ1-3; V gene: TRBV5-1; clone size: NA; D gene: NA; CDR3 protein: CASSLAGGAQGNTIYF; CDR3 DNA: TGCGCCAGCAGCTTGGCCGGGGGGGCGCAAGGAAACACCATATATTTT
J gene: TRBJ1-1; V gene: TRBV6-4; clone size: NA; D gene: TRBD1; CDR3 protein: CASGEGQGTEAFF; CDR3 DNA: TGTGCCAGCGGGGAAGGACAGGGCACTGAAGCTTTCTTT
J gene: TRBJ1-5; V gene: TRBV6-5; clone size: NA; D gene: NA; CDR3 protein: CASRDQGTNQPQHF; CDR3 DNA: TGTGCCAGCAGGGATCAGGGCACCAATCAGCCCCAGCATTTT
J gene: TRBJ1-6; V gene: TRBV2; clone size: NA; D gene: TRBD1; CDR3 protein: CASSEGGQGMSNSPLHF; CDR3 DNA: TGTGCCAGCAGTGAAGGGGGACAGGGGATGTCTAATTCACCCCTCCACTTT
J gene: TRBJ1-2; V gene: TRBV30; clone size: few; D gene: NA; CDR3 protein: CAWRWASGYTF; CDR3 DNA: TGTGCCTGGAGGTGGGCCTCTGGCTACACCTTC
J gene: TRBJ2-2; V gene: TRBV5-8; clone size: NA; D gene: TRBD1; CDR3 protein: CASSLGTGDTGELFF; CDR3 DNA: TGTGCCAGCAGCTTGGGGACAGGGGACACCGGGGAGCTGTTTTTT
J gene: TRBJ1-5; V gene: TRBV28; clone size: NA; D gene: NA; CDR3 protein: CASRPGGGSNQPQHF; CDR3 DNA: TGTGCCAGCAGGCCGGGTGGTGGGAGCAATCAGCCCCAGCATTTT
J gene: TRBJ1-2; V gene: TRBV19; clone size: NA; D gene: TRBD1; CDR3 protein: CASSTTGAHGYTF; CDR3 DNA: TGTGCCAGTAGTACGACAGGGGCTCATGGCTACACCTTC
J gene: TRBJ1-1; V gene: TRBV18; clone size: NA; D gene: TRBD1; CDR3 protein: CASSLKERTGHTEAFF; CDR3 DNA: TGTGCCAGCTCTCTCAAGGAAAGGACAGGGCACACTGAAGCTTTCTTT
J gene: TRBJ2-7; V gene: TRBV5-1; clone size: NA; D gene: TRBD2; CDR3 protein: CASSLGSGGPTYEQYF; CDR3 DNA: TGCGCCAGCAGCTTGGGAAGCGGGGGGCCGACCTACGAGCAGTACTTC
J gene: TRBJ2-1; V gene: TRBV7-3; clone size: NA; D gene: NA; CDR3 protein: CASSRGGGIHNEQFF; CDR3 DNA: TGTGCCAGCAGCCGGGGAGGGGGAATCCACAATGAGCAGTTCTTC
J gene: TRBJ1-6; V gene: TRBV25-1; clone size: NA; D gene: NA; CDR3 protein: CASSARGSSYNSPLHF; CDR3 DNA: TGTGCCAGCAGTGCCAGGGGTAGCTCCTATAATTCACCCCTCCACTTT
J gene: TRBJ1-1; V gene: TRBV7-8; clone size: NA; D gene: NA; CDR3 protein: CASSLAGVTEAFF; CDR3 DNA: TGTGCCAGCAGCTTAGCAGGGGTCACTGAAGCTTTCTTT
J gene: TRBJ2-7; V gene: TRBV19; clone size: NA; D gene: TRBD1; CDR3 protein: CASSIMRGPIYEQYF; CDR3 DNA: TGTGCCAGTAGTATAATGAGGGGGCCCATCTACGAGCAGTACTTC
J gene: TRBJ1-4; V gene: TRBV5-3; clone size: NA; D gene: NA; CDR3 protein: CARSFQGRRGEKLFF; CDR3 DNA: TGTGCCAGAAGCTTCCAGGGGCGTCGTGGAGAAAAACTGTTTTTT
J gene: TRBJ2-3; V gene: TRBV7-9; clone size: NA; D gene: TRBD2; CDR3 protein: CASSLTSGGITDTQYF; CDR3 DNA: TGTGCCAGCAGCTTGACTAGCGGGGGGATCACAGATACGCAGTATTTT
J gene: TRBJ1-1; V gene: TRBV5-4; clone size: NA; D gene: NA; CDR3 protein: CASSLGQTTEAFF; CDR3 DNA: TGTGCCAGCAGTCTAGGACAGACCACTGAAGCTTTCTTT
J gene: TRBJ1-2; V gene: TRBV3-1/TRBV3-2; clone size: NA; D gene: TRBD1; CDR3 protein: CASSRDRVDGYTF; CDR3 DNA: TGTGCCAGCAGCCGGGACAGGGTGGACGGCTACACCTTC
J gene: TRBJ1-5; V gene: TRBV28; clone size: few; D gene: NA; CDR3 protein: CASSWGDQPQHF; CDR3 DNA: TGTGCCAGCAGCTGGGGGGATCAGCCCCAGCATTTT
J gene: TRBJ2-2; V gene: TRBV5-1; clone size: NA; D gene: TRBD1; CDR3 protein: CASSRQGQGVAGELFF; CDR3 DNA: TGCGCCAGCAGCCGACAGGGACAGGGGGTAGCCGGGGAGCTGTTTTTT
J gene: TRBJ2-7; V gene: TRBV24-1; clone size: NA; D gene: NA; CDR3 protein: CATSDHRDMVHEQYF; CDR3 DNA: TGTGCCACCAGTGATCACAGGGATATGGTCCACGAGCAGTACTTC
J gene: TRBJ1-5; V gene: TRBV19; clone size: NA; D gene: TRBD1; CDR3 protein: CASSNVGQGILGQPQHF; CDR3 DNA: TGTGCCAGTAGTAATGTCGGACAGGGCATCTTAGGGCAGCCCCAGCATTTT
J gene: TRBJ1-2; V gene: TRBV5-1; clone size: once; D gene: NA; CDR3 protein: CASGEGGTYGYTF; CDR3 DNA: TGCGCCAGCGGCGAGGGAGGGACCTATGGCTACACCTTC
J gene: TRBJ2-1; V gene: TRBV5-4; clone size: NA; D gene: TRBD2; CDR3 protein: CASSPRLAGRSYNEQFF; CDR3 DNA: TGTGCCAGCAGCCCCAGACTAGCGGGGCGGTCTTACAATGAGCAGTTCTTC